The source of this T cell receptor (beta chain) is a study of blood T cells in healthy people across ages. Study in general: Researchers report that template switching captured about one barcoded beta molecule per two T cells.

Isolation of PBMCs gave at least 7 million cells per sample. Overall study findings and caveats: Naive T cell percentage strongly correlated with TCR beta diversity. CMV infection status of these donors was not known.

This CDR3 has 14 amino acids. V lost 5 bases, J lost 0 bases, and 2 bases stayed unmatched. A sample-barcoded 5' primer and a J-beta primer mix were used in a second PCR of about 6 to 12 cycles. One entry per CDR3 protein, called by TCRdb with MiXCR from the 5' RACE reads. The profile shows some 1,500,000 distinct CDR3 sequences, approximately 42% of them singletons. As for this clonotype: Its antigen remains unknown.

The sample comprised blood. The TCR sequence derives from a woman aged 18-35 years in good health. V and J are TRBV12-3 or TRBV12-4 and TRBJ2-5; 8 bases are a match to TRBD1. The CDR3 DNA follows: TGTGCCAGCAGTGAGGACAGGGACCAAGAGACCCAGTACTTC. Protein product: CASSEDRDQETQYF.